The T cell receptor (beta chain) described here comes from a study of T cells in Graves' hyperthyroidism and ophthalmopathy. V lost 4 bases and J lost 3, with 17 bases in between. The CDR3 contains 16 residues. This clonotype has a count of ten or more. Its antigen is unidentified. RNA transcripts were the template for amplifying TCR beta CDR3 regions. Researchers ran a first-round RT-PCR on the TCR CDR3 using the HTBI primer set. Via MiXCR, TCRdb re-called the multiplex PCR reads, giving one row per CDR3 protein. Seen here are roughly 720,000 distinct CDR3 sequences, roughly 17% observed once, and the top ten hold around 15%. Broader study findings: Classification by a 13 V-J model distinguished ophthalmopathy from stable hyperthyroidism.

The study enrolled patients aged 18 to 65 with newly diagnosed hyperthyroidism of under 2 months' duration. Out of 10 ml of fresh peripheral blood came the PBMCs. The sequenced material came from blood. The chain couples TRBV12-3 or TRBV12-4 to TRBJ2-3, with D tentatively TRBD1 (6 bases). The receptor was derived from a man aged 45-65 years with Graves' hyperthyroidism. CDR3 amino acids: CASSSSTGGWTDTQYF. CDR3 DNA: TGTGCCAGCAGTTCCTCGACAGGTGGATGGACAGATACGCAGTATTTT.